The present TCR beta chain was sequenced within a study of T cell responses to AZD1222 COVID-19 vaccine (dated by TCRdb to the early 2020s). Background for the entire study: AZD1222 recipients given second doses at about 4 weeks or at about 12 weeks were pooled, since spike-specific TCR depth and breadth were not found to differ between the two schedules. TCR sequencing covered roughly 230 trial participants: 207 given two doses of AZD1222 and some 25 given two doses of MenACWY control vaccine. Enrollment into the trials was organized by age into subgroups of 18-55, 56-69 and 70-plus years, and those subgroups contained roughly 140, 27 and 60 TCR-sequenced participants, respectively. Overall study results and their limits: After two AZD1222 doses, spike-specific TCR breadth and depth were significantly higher than at day 0 and than in MenACWY recipients. Most participants were white British and females outnumbered males, and the authors suggested that clonal diversity may have been underestimated. The vaccine-associated CD4 TCRs covered the entire spike protein, and the dominant responses fell in regions 160-218 and 743-854. In the small 56-69-year group, the increase in depth fell short of significance, most likely because of low power. No day 14 peak-response samples were available, so repertoires were characterized only after the peak T cell response. Reportedly, close to half of the unique spike-specific TCRs recognized epitopes lying outside the regions that are mutated in the B.1.351 and B.1.1.7 variants. Conclusions about previously exposed vaccinees are limited because only six or seven AZD1222 recipients were SARS-CoV-2 seropositive at baseline.

The CDR3 regions of human TCRbeta chains were analyzed by immunosequencing. In the paper's pipeline: Repertoire TCRs were matched against a reference library of SARS-CoV-2-specific TCRs generated with the MIRA antigen-specificity platform. Breadth meant the fraction of unique TCRs that were SARS-CoV-2-associated, whereas depth meant the fraction of total T cells that were SARS-CoV-2-associated. Using the MIRA data, each spike-specific TCR was mapped to the spike region that the TCR reacts to and placed in a CD4 or CD8 class. Log10-transformed breadth and depth values were compared by one-way ANOVA with Sidak's multiple comparisons tests. Entries here come from immuneACCESS through TCRdb and include only in-frame sequences with V and J called. Some clones fail to appear in such tables; in the studies checked, an unresolved V gene covers under half of the shortfall, and the cause of the remainder is unknown. V, J and clone size derive from that table, while D and trimming were established from the DNA sequence. The sample table shows roughly 100,000 clones, and almost 90% are seen once. About 25% of the sample comes from the top ten.

To note about this clone: Its specific antigen is unknown. The sample holds no much larger clone one base away, and base qualities are not on file.

Taken with the paper, the label for time point translates to: baseline before first vaccination. Vaccinee samples came from UK trials COV001 and COV002, including a single-blind randomized controlled phase 2/3 trial of AZD1222 (ChAdOx1 nCoV-19) in healthy adults. Trial participant PBMC samples were collected at day 0 and day 28 after the second dose for TCRbeta chain sequencing. Sequences SNHLY (CDR1) and FYNNEI (CDR2) are obtained from the germline V gene. The CDR3 holds 15 amino acids from the cysteine to the phenylalanine. Only the CDR3 DNA is retained, 45 bases long and in frame from the first base. V is shortened by 3 bases, J by 0 bases, and the region joining them spans 9 bases.

The sequenced sample was peripheral blood, obtained on day 0 of AZD1222 vaccination. This sequence originates from an adult in good health. The chain was built from TRBV2 and TRBJ1-3, with the identity of the D gene unclear. The DNA sequence is TGTGCCAGCAGTGAGGCGCGGATCTCTGGAAACACCATATATTTT. This codes for CASSEARISGNTIYF.